This entry describes one T cell receptor (beta chain). Per the original data handling: Using reference gene primer amplification, nucleated cell counts were estimated. Repertoires were generated with immunoSEQ multiplex PCR, while TCRdb's copy carries only in-frame clones and drops some. V and J calls and clone size are copied from that table; D and trimming were computed from the DNA. The sample includes 300,000 or so clones, 65% to 85% of them seen just once. The CDR3 is made up of 16 amino acids. The V gene end was trimmed by 5 bases and the J gene end by 3 bases; junction bases not matched to a gene: 9. The germline CDR1 and CDR2 sequences are SEHNR and FQNEAQ (reference sequence). The sample originates from a study of blood T cell repertoires in COVID-19.

The specimen was peripheral blood. This clonotype was obtained from a woman aged 50 to 60 with acute or convalescent COVID-19. The V call is TRBV7-9, the J call TRBJ1-2; the match to TRBD1 covers 10 bases. The CDR3: CASSHWDRGLDYGYTF. CDR3 in DNA: TGTGCCAGCAGCCACTGGGACAGGGGTTTAGACTATGGCTACACCTTC.